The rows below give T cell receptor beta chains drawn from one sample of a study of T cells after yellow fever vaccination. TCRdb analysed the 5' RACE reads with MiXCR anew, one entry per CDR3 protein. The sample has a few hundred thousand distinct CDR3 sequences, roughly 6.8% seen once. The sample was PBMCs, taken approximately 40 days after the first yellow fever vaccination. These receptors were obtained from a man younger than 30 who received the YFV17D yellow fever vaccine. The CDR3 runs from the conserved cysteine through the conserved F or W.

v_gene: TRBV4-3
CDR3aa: CASSKDRAKDTQYF

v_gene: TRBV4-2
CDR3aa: CASLSGGTTYNEQFF

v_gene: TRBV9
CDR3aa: CASSVAGATNSPLHF

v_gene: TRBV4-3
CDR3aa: CASSQDDGSTDTQYF

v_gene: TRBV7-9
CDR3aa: CASSAYDAQPQHF

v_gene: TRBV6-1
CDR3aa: CASRWIFYEQYF

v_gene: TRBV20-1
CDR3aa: CSASGGISSTDTQYF

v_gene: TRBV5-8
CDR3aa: CASSPRQGVGEQYF

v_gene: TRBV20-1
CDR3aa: CSATRGTVSPLHF

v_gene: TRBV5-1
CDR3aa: CASSIDLNRDRLDVSYGYTF

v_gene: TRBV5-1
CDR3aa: CASSLEGSRFDEQFF

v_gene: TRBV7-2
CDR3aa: CASSLFDQPQHF

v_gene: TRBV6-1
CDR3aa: CASSLKQGWDTEAFF

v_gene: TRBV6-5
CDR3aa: CASSYNTGTEAFF

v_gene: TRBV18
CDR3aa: CASSPPSTGVAEAFF

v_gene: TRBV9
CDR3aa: CASSGPGLQETQYF

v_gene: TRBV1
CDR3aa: CTSSLQGTLGGYTF

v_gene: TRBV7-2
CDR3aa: CASSFPGPEPQHF

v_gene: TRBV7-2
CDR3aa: CASSLDSRLEAFF

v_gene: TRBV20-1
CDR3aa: CSASGWDTSSYEQYF

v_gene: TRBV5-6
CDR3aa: CASSLVGTGAYEQYF

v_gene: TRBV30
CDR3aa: CAWSDLGLYEQYF

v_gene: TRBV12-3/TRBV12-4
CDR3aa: CASTQTGMNTEAFF

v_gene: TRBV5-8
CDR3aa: CASSFRAPDTGELFF

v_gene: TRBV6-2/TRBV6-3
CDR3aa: CASSPRRVYTDTQYF

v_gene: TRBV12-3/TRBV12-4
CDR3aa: CASSSPGAYEQYF

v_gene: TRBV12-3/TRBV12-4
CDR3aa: CASSLGPAENEKLFF

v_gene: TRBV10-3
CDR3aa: CAISEPRPSTDTQYF

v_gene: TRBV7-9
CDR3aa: CASSLLGRGTDTQYF

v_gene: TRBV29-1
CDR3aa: CSVWGGSNTEAFF

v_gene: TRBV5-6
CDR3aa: CASSMGGTNTGELFF

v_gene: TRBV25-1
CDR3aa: CASREGTETQYF

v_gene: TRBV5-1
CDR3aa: CASSLVPGGQETQYF

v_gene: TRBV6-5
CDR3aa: CASSHWGTNTGELFF

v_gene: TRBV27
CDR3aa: CASSLLGGEADTQYF

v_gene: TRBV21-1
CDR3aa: CARGIGLTLGQFF

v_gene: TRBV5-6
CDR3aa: CASSLGAGTSNQPQHF

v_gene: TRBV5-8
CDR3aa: CASSFGQVYSPLHF